This is a list of T cell receptor beta chains from one sample in a study of spatial heterogeneity in lung cancer. From the 5' RACE reads, TCRdb called clonotypes with MiXCR, one entry per CDR3 protein. The sample holds roughly 5,200 distinct CDR3 sequences, roughly 24% seen once. Here the sequenced sample was PBMCs, taken at surgery. These receptors all stem from a male donor with early-stage non-small cell lung cancer. Both conserved end residues are part of each CDR3. Only some rows state a clone size, as once, few, many or a class for expanded clones.

size | J | V | CDR3
few | TRBJ2-5 | TRBV30 | CAWTGSKKTQYF
many | TRBJ2-5 | TRBV9 | CASSPNRGTQYF
medium-sized | TRBJ2-1 | TRBV4-2 | CASSQDEILVGEQFF
NA | TRBJ2-7 | TRBV12-3/TRBV12-4 | CASSLPPSYEQYF
NA | TRBJ2-4 | TRBV12-3/TRBV12-4 | CASSGAYFRAKNIQYF
medium-sized | TRBJ2-1 | TRBV30 | CATRDRYEQFF
NA | TRBJ2-1 | TRBV2 | CATNREYEQFF
NA | TRBJ1-6 | TRBV11-2 | CASSLDGQENSPLHF
many | TRBJ2-1 | TRBV14 | CASSQAQGSYNEQFF
NA | TRBJ2-1 | TRBV6-5 | CASGGQNCNEQFF
NA | TRBJ2-4 | TRBV12-3/TRBV12-4 | CASSPPGAVNIQYF
medium-sized | TRBJ2-1 | TRBV5-1 | CASSRGLAGATYNEQFF
medium-sized | TRBJ2-5 | TRBV6-2/TRBV6-3 | CASSNQGQGWETQYF
many | TRBJ1-5 | TRBV19 | CASSSRQPNQPQHF
NA | TRBJ2-1 | TRBV29-1 | CSVDGKGTDEQFF